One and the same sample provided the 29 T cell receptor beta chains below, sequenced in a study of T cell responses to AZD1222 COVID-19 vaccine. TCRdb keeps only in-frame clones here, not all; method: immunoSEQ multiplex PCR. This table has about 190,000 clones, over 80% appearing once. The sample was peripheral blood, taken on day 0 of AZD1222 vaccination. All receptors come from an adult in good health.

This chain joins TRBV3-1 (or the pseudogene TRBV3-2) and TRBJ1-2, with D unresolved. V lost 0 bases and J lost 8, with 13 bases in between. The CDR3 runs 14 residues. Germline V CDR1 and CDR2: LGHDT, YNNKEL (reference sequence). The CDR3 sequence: CASSQDGSLGGYTF. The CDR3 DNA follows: TGTGCCAGCAGCCAAGATGGCAGCCTGGGGGGCTACACCTTC.

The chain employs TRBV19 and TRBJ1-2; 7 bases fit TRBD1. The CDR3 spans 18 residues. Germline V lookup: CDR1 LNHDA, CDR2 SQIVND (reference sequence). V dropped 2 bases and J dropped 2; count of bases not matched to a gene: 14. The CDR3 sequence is CASSIQRGNRGLNYGYTF. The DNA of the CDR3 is TGTGCCAGTAGTATACAAAGAGGGAACAGGGGATTGAACTATGGCTACACCTTC.

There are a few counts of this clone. CDR3 DNA: TGTGCCAGCAGTCTCAGGGTTAATCAGCCCCAGCATTTT. Protein product: CASSLRVNQPQHF. The chain is built from TRBV28 and TRBJ1-5, with D tentatively TRBD1 (5 bases). V was clipped by 5 bases and J by 4 bases, with 9 bases between them. The germline CDR1 and CDR2 sequences are MDHEN and SYDVKM. This CDR3 comprises 13 residues.

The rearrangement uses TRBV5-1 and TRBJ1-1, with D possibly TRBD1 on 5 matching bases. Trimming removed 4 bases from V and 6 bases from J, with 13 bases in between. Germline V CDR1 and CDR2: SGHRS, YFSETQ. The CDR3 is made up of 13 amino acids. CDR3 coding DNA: TGCGCCAGCAGCCGCTCAGGGAAGGCTGAAGCTTTCTTT. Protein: CASSRSGKAEAFF.

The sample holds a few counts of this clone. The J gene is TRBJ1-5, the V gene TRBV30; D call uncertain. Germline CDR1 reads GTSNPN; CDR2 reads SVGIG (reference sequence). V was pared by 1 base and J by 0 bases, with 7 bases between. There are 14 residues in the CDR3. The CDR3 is CAWSGAVSNQPQHF. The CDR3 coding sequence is TGTGCCTGGAGTGGGGCAGTTAGCAATCAGCCCCAGCATTTT.

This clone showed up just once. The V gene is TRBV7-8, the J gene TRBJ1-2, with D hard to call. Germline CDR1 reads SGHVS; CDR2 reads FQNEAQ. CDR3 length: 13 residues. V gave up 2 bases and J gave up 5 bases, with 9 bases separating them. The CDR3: CASSLPAGYGYTF. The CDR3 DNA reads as TGTGCCAGCAGCTTACCTGCAGGATATGGCTACACCTTC.

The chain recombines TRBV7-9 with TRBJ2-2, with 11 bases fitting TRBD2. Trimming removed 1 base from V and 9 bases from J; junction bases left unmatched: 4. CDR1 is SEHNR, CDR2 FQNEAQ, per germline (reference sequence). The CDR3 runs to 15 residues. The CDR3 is CASSLVTSGGRELFF. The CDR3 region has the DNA TGTGCCAGCAGCTTAGTCACTAGCGGGGGCCGGGAGCTGTTTTTT.

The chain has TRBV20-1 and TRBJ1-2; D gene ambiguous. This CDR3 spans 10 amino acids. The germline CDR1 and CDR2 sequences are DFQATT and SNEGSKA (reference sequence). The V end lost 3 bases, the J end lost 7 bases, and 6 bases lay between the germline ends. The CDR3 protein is CSASEGGYTF. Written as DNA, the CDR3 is TGCAGTGCTAGTGAGGGTGGCTACACCTTC.

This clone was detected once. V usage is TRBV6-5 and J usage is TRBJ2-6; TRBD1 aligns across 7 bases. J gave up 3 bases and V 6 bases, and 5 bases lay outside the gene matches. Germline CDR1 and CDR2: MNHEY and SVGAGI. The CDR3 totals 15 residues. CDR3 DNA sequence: TGTGCCAGCAGAAGGGGGCAGGATGGGGCCAACGTCCTGACTTTC. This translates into CASRRGQDGANVLTF.

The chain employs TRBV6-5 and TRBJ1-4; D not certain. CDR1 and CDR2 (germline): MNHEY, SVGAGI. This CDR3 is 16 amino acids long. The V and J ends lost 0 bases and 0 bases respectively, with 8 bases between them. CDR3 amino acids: CASSYSMTATNEKLFF. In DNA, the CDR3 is TGTGCCAGCAGTTACTCAATGACGGCAACTAATGAAAAACTGTTTTTT.

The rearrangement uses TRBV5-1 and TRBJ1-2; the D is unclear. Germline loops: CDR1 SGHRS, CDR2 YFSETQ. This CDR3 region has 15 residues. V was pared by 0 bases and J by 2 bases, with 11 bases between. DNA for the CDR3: TGCGCCAGCAGCTTGGCACCAGGCCCAAACTATGGCTACACCTTC. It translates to CASSLAPGPNYGYTF.

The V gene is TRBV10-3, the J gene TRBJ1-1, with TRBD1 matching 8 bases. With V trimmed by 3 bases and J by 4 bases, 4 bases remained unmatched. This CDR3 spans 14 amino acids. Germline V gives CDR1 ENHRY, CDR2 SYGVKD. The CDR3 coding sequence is TGTGCCATCAGTGACGTTGGACAGGGCACTGAAGCTTTCTTT. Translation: CAISDVGQGTEAFF.

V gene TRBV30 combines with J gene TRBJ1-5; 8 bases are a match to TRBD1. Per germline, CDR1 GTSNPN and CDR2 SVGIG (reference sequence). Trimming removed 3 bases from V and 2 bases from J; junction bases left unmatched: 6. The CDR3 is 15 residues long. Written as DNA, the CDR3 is TGTGCCTGGAGGGGAGGACAGGGAGGCAATCAGCCCCAGCATTTT. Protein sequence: CAWRGGQGGNQPQHF.

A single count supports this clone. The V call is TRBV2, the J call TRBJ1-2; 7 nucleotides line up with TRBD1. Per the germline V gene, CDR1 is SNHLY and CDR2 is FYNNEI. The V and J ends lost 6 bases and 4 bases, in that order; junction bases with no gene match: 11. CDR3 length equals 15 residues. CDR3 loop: CASSEETGVAYGYTF. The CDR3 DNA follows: TGTGCCAGCAGCGAGGAAACAGGGGTGGCCTATGGCTACACCTTC.

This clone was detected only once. The CDR3 sequence is CASSLASGGTEAFF. DNA for the CDR3: TGTGCCAGCAGCTTAGCGAGCGGGGGCACTGAAGCTTTCTTT. This sequence joins TRBV7-8 and TRBJ1-1; D might be TRBD1 (5 bases). The CDR3 has 14 amino acids. The V and J ends lost 0 bases and 4 bases respectively, with 9 bases between them. CDR1 is SGHVS and CDR2 is FQNEAQ in the germline V gene.

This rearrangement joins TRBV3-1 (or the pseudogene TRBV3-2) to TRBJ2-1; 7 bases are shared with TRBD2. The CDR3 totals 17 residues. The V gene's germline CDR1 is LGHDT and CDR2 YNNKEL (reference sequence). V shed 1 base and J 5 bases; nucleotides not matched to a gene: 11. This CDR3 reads CASSQVFWTSIDNEQFF. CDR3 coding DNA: TGTGCCAGCAGCCAAGTGTTTTGGACTAGTATCGACAATGAGCAGTTCTTC.

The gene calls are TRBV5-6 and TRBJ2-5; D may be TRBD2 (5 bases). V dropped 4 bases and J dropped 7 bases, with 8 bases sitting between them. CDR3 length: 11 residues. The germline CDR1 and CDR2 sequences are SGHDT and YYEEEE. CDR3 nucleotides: TGTGCCAGCAGCAGTCGGGGGACCCAGTACTTC. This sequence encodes CASSSRGTQYF.

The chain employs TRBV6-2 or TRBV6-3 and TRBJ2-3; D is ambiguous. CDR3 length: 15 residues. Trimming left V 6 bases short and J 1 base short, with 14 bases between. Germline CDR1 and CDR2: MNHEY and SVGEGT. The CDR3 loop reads CASRYPQYGTDTQYF. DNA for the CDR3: TGTGCCAGCAGGTACCCCCAGTACGGCACAGATACGCAGTATTTT.

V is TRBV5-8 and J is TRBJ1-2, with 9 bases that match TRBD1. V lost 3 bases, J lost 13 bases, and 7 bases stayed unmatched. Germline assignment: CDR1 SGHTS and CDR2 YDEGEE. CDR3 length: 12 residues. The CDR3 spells CASSSGTGLSTF. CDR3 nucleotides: TGTGCCAGCAGCTCCGGGACAGGGCTATCCACCTTC.

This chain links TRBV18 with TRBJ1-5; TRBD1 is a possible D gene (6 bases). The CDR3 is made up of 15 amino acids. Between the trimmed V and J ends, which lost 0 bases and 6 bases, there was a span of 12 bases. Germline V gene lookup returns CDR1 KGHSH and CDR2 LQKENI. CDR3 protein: CASSPPNGGSQPQHF. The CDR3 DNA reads TGTGCCAGCTCACCACCGAACGGGGGCAGTCAGCCCCAGCATTTT.

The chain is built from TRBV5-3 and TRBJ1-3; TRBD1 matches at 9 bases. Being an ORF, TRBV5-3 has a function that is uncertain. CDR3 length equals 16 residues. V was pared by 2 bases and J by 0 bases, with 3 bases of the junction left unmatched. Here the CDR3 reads CARSFNRGHSGNTIYF. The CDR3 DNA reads TGTGCCAGAAGCTTTAACAGGGGGCACTCTGGAAACACCATATATTTT.

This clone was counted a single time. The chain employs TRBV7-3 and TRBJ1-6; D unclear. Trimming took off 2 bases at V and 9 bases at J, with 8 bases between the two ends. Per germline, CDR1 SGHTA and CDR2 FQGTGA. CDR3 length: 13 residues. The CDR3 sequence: CASSLEEGSPLHF. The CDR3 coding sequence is TGTGCCAGCAGCTTAGAGGAAGGTTCACCCCTCCACTTT. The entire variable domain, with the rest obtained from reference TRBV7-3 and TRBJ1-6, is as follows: GAGVSQTPSNKVTEKGKYVELRCDPISGHTALYWYRQSLGQGPEFLIYFQGTGAADDSGLPNDRFFAVRPEGSVSTLKIQRTERGDSAVYLCASSLEEGSPLHFGNGTRLTVT.

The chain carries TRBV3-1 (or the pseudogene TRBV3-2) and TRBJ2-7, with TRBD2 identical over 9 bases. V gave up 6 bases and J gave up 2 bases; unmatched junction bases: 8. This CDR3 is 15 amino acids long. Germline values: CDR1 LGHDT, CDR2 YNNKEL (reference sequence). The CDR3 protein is CASSPGLATTYEQYF. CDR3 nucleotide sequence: TGTGCCAGCAGTCCAGGACTAGCGACCACCTACGAGCAGTACTTC.

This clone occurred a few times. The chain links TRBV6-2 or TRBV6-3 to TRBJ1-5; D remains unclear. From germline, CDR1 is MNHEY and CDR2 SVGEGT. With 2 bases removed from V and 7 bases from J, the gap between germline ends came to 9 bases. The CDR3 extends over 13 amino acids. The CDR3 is CASSYTGAQPQHF. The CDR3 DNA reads TGTGCCAGCAGTTACACGGGTGCGCAGCCCCAGCATTTT.

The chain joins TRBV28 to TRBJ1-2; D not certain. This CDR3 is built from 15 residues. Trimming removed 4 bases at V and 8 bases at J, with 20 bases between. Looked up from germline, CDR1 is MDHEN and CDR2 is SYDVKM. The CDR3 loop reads CASSSGGNSPGGYTF. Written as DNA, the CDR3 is TGTGCCAGCAGTTCCGGTGGGAACAGCCCGGGGGGCTACACCTTC.

The CDR3: CASSQDNRNQPQHF. The CDR3 region has the DNA TGTGCCAGCAGCCAAGATAACCGGAATCAGCCCCAGCATTTT. The chain has TRBV3-1 (or the pseudogene TRBV3-2) and TRBJ1-5, with D unresolved. The CDR3 has 14 residues. CDR1 and CDR2 (germline): LGHDT, YNNKEL (reference sequence). V lost 0 bases and J 4 bases, leaving 7 bases between the germline ends.

The CDR3: CSVRDNYGYTF. The DNA of the CDR3 is TGCAGCGTTAGGGATAACTATGGCTACACCTTC. The chain links TRBV29-1 to TRBJ1-2; D gene uncertain. Germline CDR1 SQVTM, CDR2 ANQGSEA. Between the trimmed V and J ends, which lost 5 bases and 1 base, there was a span of 5 bases. The CDR3 runs 11 residues.

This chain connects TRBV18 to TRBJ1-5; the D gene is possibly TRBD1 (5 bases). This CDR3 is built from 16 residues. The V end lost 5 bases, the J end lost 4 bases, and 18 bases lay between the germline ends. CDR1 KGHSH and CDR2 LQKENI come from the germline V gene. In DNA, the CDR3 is TGTGCCAGCTCAGCGACCGGGACGCCCACTAATCAGCCCCAGCATTTT. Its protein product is CASSATGTPTNQPQHF.

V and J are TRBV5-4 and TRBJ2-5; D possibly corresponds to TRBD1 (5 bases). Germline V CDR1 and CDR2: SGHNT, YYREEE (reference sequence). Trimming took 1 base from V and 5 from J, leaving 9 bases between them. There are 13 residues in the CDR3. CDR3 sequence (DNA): TGTGCCAGCAGCTTGCAGGGTGGGGAGACCCAGTACTTC. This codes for CASSLQGGETQYF.